This TCR beta chain was sequenced during a study of T cells after yellow fever vaccination. TCRdb used MiXCR to reprocess the 5' RACE reads, holding one entry per CDR3 protein. The top ten hold approximately 0.49% of the sample, which has about 260,000 distinct CDR3 sequences, roughly 13% seen once. Germline values: CDR1 MNHNS, CDR2 SASEGT. Trimming took 4 bases from V and 7 from J, leaving 16 bases between them. There are 14 residues in the CDR3. This clonotype was seen a handful of times. Its antigen is as yet unknown. Study findings and constraints: A minor fraction of clonotypes spanned both CD4 and CD8 compartments. Subsequent booster samples again held most clones from primary vaccination (approximately 95% CD4, about 90% CD8).

The chain is built from TRBV6-1 and TRBJ1-2; no reliable D call. The material was CD4+ T cells sorted from PBMCs, obtained 45 days after the yellow fever booster vaccination. This sequence was found in a man aged 25-45 years who received the YFV17D yellow fever vaccine. CDR3 DNA sequence: TGTGCCAGCAGTGGGGCAGTGTTCTTGGGTGGCTACACCTTC. Encoded protein: CASSGAVFLGGYTF.